These T cell receptor beta chains were read from a single sample in a study of CD8 T cells in Susac syndrome. One entry per CDR3 protein results from TCRdb running MiXCR on the immunoSEQ multiplex PCR reads. The sample records some 180,000 distinct CDR3 sequences, roughly 94% being singletons. Sequencing was carried out using CD4+ T cells from PBMCs. These receptor sequences come from a human donor with Susac syndrome. Each CDR3 is given with its conserved first and last residue. The D gene is left open where the match is weak. Only some rows state a clone size, as once, few, many or a class for expanded clones.

TRBV5-1	TRBD2	NA	TRBJ2-5	15	CASSAGTSGSETQYF	TGCGCCAGCAGCGCCGGGACTAGCGGGAGTGAGACCCAGTACTTC
TRBV28	NA	NA	TRBJ2-1	13	CASSPNMYNEQFF	TGTGCCAGCAGTCCCAACATGTACAATGAGCAGTTCTTC
TRBV7-2	NA	few	TRBJ2-3	14	CASSLGQGTDTQYF	TGTGCCAGCAGCTTAGGACAGGGCACAGATACGCAGTATTTT
TRBV18	TRBD2	NA	TRBJ2-1	15	CASSSIQASGIEQFF	TGTGCCAGCTCATCAATCCAGGCTAGCGGGATTGAGCAGTTCTTC
TRBV28	NA	NA	TRBJ1-2	13	CASSISDNYGYTF	TGTGCCAGCAGTATATCGGACAACTATGGCTACACCTTC
TRBV28	NA	NA	TRBJ2-5	14	CASSAAGVQETQYF	TGTGCCAGCAGTGCAGCAGGGGTTCAAGAGACCCAGTACTTC
TRBV18	NA	NA	TRBJ2-5	14	CASSPRSAQETQYF	TGTGCCAGCTCACCGAGGAGCGCCCAAGAGACCCAGTACTTC
TRBV19	NA	NA	TRBJ2-5	13	CASSIREQETQYF	TGTGCCAGTAGTATCAGAGAACAAGAGACCCAGTACTTC
TRBV2	TRBD2	NA	TRBJ2-1	16	CASSEAGLAGGAEQFF	TGTGCCAGCAGTGAAGCCGGCCTAGCGGGGGGGGCCGAGCAGTTCTTC
TRBV29-1	TRBD1	once	TRBJ2-5	12	CSVGQGQETQYF	TGCAGCGTAGGACAGGGCCAAGAGACCCAGTACTTC
TRBV30	NA	NA	TRBJ2-5	14	CAWSVGGTQETQYF	TGTGCCTGGAGTGTCGGCGGGACGCAAGAGACCCAGTACTTC
TRBV7-3	NA	NA	TRBJ1-5	13	CASSQTPGEPQHF	TGTGCCAGCAGCCAAACCCCGGGGGAGCCCCAGCATTTT
TRBV30	NA	NA	TRBJ2-7	13	CAWTRDSPHEQYF	TGTGCCTGGACCCGGGACTCCCCACACGAGCAGTACTTC
TRBV20-1	TRBD1	NA	TRBJ1-5	15	CSTNPGTGEHQSQHF	TGCAGTACTAACCCCGGGACAGGGGAACATCAGTCCCAGCATTTT
TRBV29-1	NA	NA	TRBJ2-3	12	CSVDGTTDTQYF	TGCAGCGTTGACGGGACTACAGATACGCAGTATTTT
TRBV7-9	NA	few	TRBJ2-3	14	CASSLGTRTDTQYF	TGTGCCAGCAGCTTAGGTACCCGAACAGATACGCAGTATTTT
TRBV30	TRBD2	NA	TRBJ2-3	15	CAWSVGTSGTDTQYF	TGTGCCTGGAGTGTGGGGACTAGCGGCACAGATACGCAGTATTTT
TRBV6-2/TRBV6-3	NA	NA	TRBJ1-5	12	CASRNRDQPQHF	TGTGCCAGCAGAAACAGGGATCAGCCCCAGCATTTT
TRBV20-1	TRBD2	NA	TRBJ2-2	18	CSARAPWGGEGNTGELFF	TGCAGTGCTAGAGCCCCGTGGGGAGGGGAGGGAAACACCGGGGAGCTGTTTTTT
TRBV7-2	TRBD2	NA	TRBJ2-3	18	CASSLGLAGGSGTDTQYF	TGTGCCAGCAGCTTGGGCCTAGCGGGAGGTTCGGGGACAGATACGCAGTATTTT
TRBV20-1	NA	NA	TRBJ1-2	15	CSASGEGSAGYGYTF	TGCAGTGCTAGTGGGGAGGGCAGTGCAGGGTATGGCTACACCTTC
TRBV30	TRBD1	NA	TRBJ1-1	14	CAWNKGQINTEAFF	TGTGCCTGGAACAAGGGACAGATTAACACTGAAGCTTTCTTT
TRBV5-1	NA	once	TRBJ2-1	13	CATRGDSYNEQFF	TGCGCCACCAGGGGGGACTCCTACAATGAGCAGTTCTTC
TRBV27	NA	NA	TRBJ2-5	16	CASPGKIKGHQETQYF	TGTGCCAGCCCGGGTAAAATAAAGGGACATCAAGAGACCCAGTACTTC
TRBV20-1	TRBD2	NA	TRBJ2-1	18	CSARDLLAGVTHYNEQFF	TGCAGTGCTAGAGATCTACTAGCGGGGGTCACTCACTACAATGAGCAGTTCTTC
TRBV20-1	NA	NA	TRBJ1-1	15	CSARGTRAVVTEAFF	TGCAGTGCTAGGGGTACAAGGGCGGTAGTCACTGAAGCTTTCTTT
TRBV6-5	NA	NA	TRBJ1-1	15	CASRDRQLSNTEAFF	TGTGCCAGCAGGGACCGACAGTTATCGAACACTGAAGCTTTCTTT
TRBV11-2	NA	few	TRBJ2-7	14	CASSADRNSYEQYF	TGTGCCAGCAGCGCAGACAGAAACTCCTACGAGCAGTACTTC
TRBV12-3/TRBV12-4	NA	once	TRBJ2-5	16	CASSPGRTGFWETQYF	TGTGCCAGCAGTCCAGGAAGAACAGGGTTTTGGGAGACCCAGTACTTC
TRBV15	NA	once	TRBJ2-5	12	CATSRAYETQYF	TGTGCCACCAGCAGAGCCTACGAGACCCAGTACTTC
TRBV7-2	TRBD2	NA	TRBJ2-7	15	CASSLETSGTPEQYF	TGTGCCAGCAGCTTAGAGACTAGCGGGACACCCGAGCAGTACTTC
TRBV5-1	NA	NA	TRBJ2-5	14	CASSGRDGQETQYF	TGCGCCAGCAGCGGCCGGGACGGCCAAGAGACCCAGTACTTC
TRBV27	NA	NA	TRBJ1-2	14	CASSPGGGMDGYTF	TGTGCCAGCAGCCCCGGCGGGGGAATGGATGGCTACACCTTC
TRBV2	NA	NA	TRBJ2-3	15	CASSSKRDSTDTQYF	TGTGCCAGCAGTTCCAAGAGGGACAGCACAGATACGCAGTATTTT